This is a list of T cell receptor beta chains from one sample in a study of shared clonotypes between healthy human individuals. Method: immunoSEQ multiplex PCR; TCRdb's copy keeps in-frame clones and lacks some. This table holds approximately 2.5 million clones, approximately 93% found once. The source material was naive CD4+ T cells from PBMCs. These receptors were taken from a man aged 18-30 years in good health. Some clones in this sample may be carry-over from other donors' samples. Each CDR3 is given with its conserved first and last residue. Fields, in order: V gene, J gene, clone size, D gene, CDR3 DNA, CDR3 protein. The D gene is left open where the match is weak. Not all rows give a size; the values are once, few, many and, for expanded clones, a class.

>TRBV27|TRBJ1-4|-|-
TGTGCCAGCAGTCCCCTCGGGGGGGCTGAAAAACTGTTTTTT
CASSPLGGAEKLFF
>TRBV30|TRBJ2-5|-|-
TGTGCCTGGAGTGAATATACTGGGGCCCAGTACTTC
CAWSEYTGAQYF
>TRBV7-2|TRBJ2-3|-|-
TGTGCCAGCAGCCGGGCGAAGGGTAGATTAACAGATACGCAGTATTTT
CASSRAKGRLTDTQYF
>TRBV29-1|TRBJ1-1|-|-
TGCAGCGTTTCGCTGGGACTCGGCGACACTGAAGCTTTCTTT
CSVSLGLGDTEAFF
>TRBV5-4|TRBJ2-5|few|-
TGTGCCAGCAGCTTGGGGGTCCAAGAGACCCAGTACTTC
CASSLGVQETQYF
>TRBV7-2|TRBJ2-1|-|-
TGTGCCAGCAGCTTAGCGCTGTTGGACTACAATGAGCAGTTCTTC
CASSLALLDYNEQFF
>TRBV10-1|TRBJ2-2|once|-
TGCGCCAGTCAGATCACCGGGGAGCTGTTTTTT
CASQITGELFF
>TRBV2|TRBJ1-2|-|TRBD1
TGTGCCTCCACGGGGACAGGGGTCAACTATGGCTACACCTTC
CASTGTGVNYGYTF
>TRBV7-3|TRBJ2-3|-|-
TGTGCCAGCACCAAAGGGGGCGAGCGGGGAGATACGCAGTATTTT
CASTKGGERGDTQYF
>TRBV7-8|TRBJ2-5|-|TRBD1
TGTGCCAGCAGCCCGCCCACCGGGACAGGCGGGGAGACCCAGTACTTC
CASSPPTGTGGETQYF
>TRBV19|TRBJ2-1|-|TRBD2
TGTGCCAGCAGAGGACTAGCGGGAGCAGGAAATGAGCAGTTCTTC
CASRGLAGAGNEQFF
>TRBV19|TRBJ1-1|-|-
TGTGCCAGTAGTATTTGGTCACCCGGAAACACTGAAGCTTTCTTT
CASSIWSPGNTEAFF
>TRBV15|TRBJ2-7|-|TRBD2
TGTGCCACCAGCAGGGATAGCCTAGCGGGATCCTACGAGCAGTACTTC
CATSRDSLAGSYEQYF
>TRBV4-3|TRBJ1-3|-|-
TGCGCCAGCAGCCAAGATCCAGGGCCTTACACCATATATTTT
CASSQDPGPYTIYF
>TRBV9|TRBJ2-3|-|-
TGTGCCAGCAGCGTAGAAGGATTCTACACAGATACGCAGTATTTT
CASSVEGFYTDTQYF
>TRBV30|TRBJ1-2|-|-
TGTGCCTGGAAATTGGGACCCCCCTGGAACTATGGCTACACCTTC
CAWKLGPPWNYGYTF
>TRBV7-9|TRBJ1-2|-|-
TGTGCCAGCAGCGCCACTGGCCTGAGCAGCTATGGCTACACCTTC
CASSATGLSSYGYTF
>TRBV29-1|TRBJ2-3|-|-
TGCAGCGTCGCCCTAGGAGGAACTAGCACAGATACGCAGTATTTT
CSVALGGTSTDTQYF
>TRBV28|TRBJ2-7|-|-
TGTGCCATCACCCGCACAGGTTACTACGAGCAGTACTTC
CAITRTGYYEQYF
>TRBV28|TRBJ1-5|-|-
TGTGCCAGCAGCGTTCGGGGGCTCAGGCAGCCCCAGCATTTT
CASSVRGLRQPQHF
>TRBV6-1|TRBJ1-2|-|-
TGTGCCAGCAGTGCGCGAAGGGGGGGGGTCTATGGCTACACCTTC
CASSARRGGVYGYTF
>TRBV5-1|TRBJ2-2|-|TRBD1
TGCGCCAGCAGCACGGACAGGGCGATCGGGGAGCTGTTTTTT
CASSTDRAIGELFF
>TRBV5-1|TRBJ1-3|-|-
TGCGCCAGCAGCTCCCCGAAACCTGGAAACACCATATATTTT
CASSSPKPGNTIYF
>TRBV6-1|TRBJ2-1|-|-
TGTGCCAGCAGTGAAGCAGACACCCCGAGGAGACGCTACAATGAGCAGTTCTTC
CASSEADTPRRRYNEQFF
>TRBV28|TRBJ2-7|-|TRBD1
TGTGCCAGTTATCACAGGGGGACGGCCTGGGGCGAGCAGTACTTC
CASYHRGTAWGEQYF
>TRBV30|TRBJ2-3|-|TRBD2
TGTGCCTGGAGTGTGGGGCGGGAGATGAGCACAGATACGCAGTATTTT
CAWSVGREMSTDTQYF
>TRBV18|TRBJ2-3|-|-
TGTGCCAGTTCAACTGTTTCCTTCACAGATACGCAGTATTTT
CASSTVSFTDTQYF
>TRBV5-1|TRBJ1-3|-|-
TGCGCCAGCAGCCAAGGACAGTCGGTTGGAAACACCATATATTTT
CASSQGQSVGNTIYF
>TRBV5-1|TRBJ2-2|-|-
TGCGCCAGCAGCTTGGGGGCAGCCTGGGCGATCGGGGAGCTGTTTTTT
CASSLGAAWAIGELFF
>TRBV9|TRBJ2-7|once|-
TGTGCCAGCAGCCCTGTGGGGTGGCGGCCCCTCGAGCAGTACTTC
CASSPVGWRPLEQYF
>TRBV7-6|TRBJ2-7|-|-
TGTGCCAGCAGCTTATCCGGATCGGGAGAACGATCCTACGAGCAGTACTTC
CASSLSGSGERSYEQYF
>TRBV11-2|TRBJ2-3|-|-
TGTGCCAGCAGCTTAGCGGGAGAGTCAGCAGATACGCAGTATTTT
CASSLAGESADTQYF
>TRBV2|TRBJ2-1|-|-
TGTGCCAGCTCGCCAAGAGAGGGCAATGAGCAGTTCTTC
CASSPREGNEQFF
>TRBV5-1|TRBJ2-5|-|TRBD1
TGCGCCAGCAGAAGGACCGGGACAGAAGAGACCCAGTACTTC
CASRRTGTEETQYF
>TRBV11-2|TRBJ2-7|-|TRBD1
TGTGCCAGCAGCTTGGGGGCCCGGGACAGGGGATACGAGCAGTACTTC
CASSLGARDRGYEQYF
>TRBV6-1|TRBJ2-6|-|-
TGTGCCAGCAGAAATACTGGGGCCAACGTCCTGACTTTC
CASRNTGANVLTF
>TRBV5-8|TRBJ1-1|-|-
TGTGCCAGCAGCTTGGTATGGGGGGTCATGAAGACTGAAGCTTTCTTT
CASSLVWGVMKTEAFF
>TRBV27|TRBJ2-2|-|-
TGTGCCAGCAGTCCAAACTTAATCGGGGAGCTGTTTTTT
CASSPNLIGELFF
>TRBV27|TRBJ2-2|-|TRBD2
TGTGCCAGCAGTTTAAAGTGGGAGGGCCCGGCCGGGGAGCTGTTTTTT
CASSLKWEGPAGELFF
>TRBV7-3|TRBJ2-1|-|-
TGTGCCAGCAGCCTTCTCCTAGGCTATGAGCAGTTCTTC
CASSLLLGYEQFF